This T cell receptor (beta chain) was sequenced during a study of T-cell reconstitution after alpha-beta-depleted transplantation in children. Preparation of the TCRbeta library was carried out with unique molecular identifiers. TCRdb passed the PCR reads through MiXCR, listing each CDR3 protein once. The top ten hold more than 2% of the sample, which has approximately 250,000 distinct CDR3 sequences, more than 20% seen once. The TCR comes from a girl aged 2-9 years with Fanconi anemia, due to receive a stem cell transplant. Sequenced here: PBMCs, sampled before TCRalphabeta/CD19-depleted stem cell transplant.

CDR3 region: CASDLLLAGISTDTQYF. CDR3 nucleotide sequence: TGTGCCAGCGACCTACTTCTAGCGGGAATCAGCACAGATACGCAGTATTTT. The V gene is TRBV6-1, the J gene TRBJ2-3; 9 bases are shared with TRBD2. Looked up from germline, CDR1 is MNHNS and CDR2 is SASEGT. Germline trimming cut 8 bases from V and 0 bases from J; bases unmatched to any gene: 12. This CDR3 spans 17 amino acids.